Shown below are 2 T cell receptor beta chains from a single sample sequenced in a study of T cell responses to AZD1222 COVID-19 vaccine. Sequencing used immunoSEQ multiplex PCR; TCRdb keeps in-frame clones, though not all of them. The sample holds about 200,000 clones, 93% seen once. Here the sequenced sample was peripheral blood, taken 28 days after the second AZD1222 dose. The receptor set was obtained from an adult who received the AZD1222 COVID-19 vaccine.

The chain combines TRBV7-9 with TRBJ1-2, with D possibly TRBD1 on 6 matching bases. CDR3 length equals 13 residues. V lost 7 bases and J lost 6, with 15 bases in between. Germline loops: CDR1 SEHNR, CDR2 FQNEAQ (reference sequence). The CDR3, as DNA: TGTGCCAGCACCCCACAGGGTAGTAATGGCTACACCTTC. Encoded protein: CASTPQGSNGYTF.

The rearrangement links TRBV10-1 to TRBJ1-5; D remains ambiguous. Trimming shortened V by 7 bases and J by 1 base, and 8 bases separated the two germline ends. Germline V gene sequence: CDR1 WNHNN, CDR2 SYGVQD (reference sequence). The CDR3 totals 13 residues. The CDR3 coding sequence is TGCGCCAGCAAGGCGGGGAGCAATCAGCCCCAGCATTTT. Residues: CASKAGSNQPQHF.